The clone carrying this TCR beta chain was detected a few times. TCR beta libraries were built with iRepertoire HTBI primers and Arm-PCR of CDR3 regions. TCRdb ran MiXCR on the multiplex PCR reads and lists one entry per CDR3 protein. There are approximately 560,000 distinct CDR3 sequences in the sample; 16% occur only once, and around 12% lies in the top ten. The time point here: newly diagnosed GD, antithyroid drugs for less than 3 months. PBMC-extracted RNA yielded the TCR library. Graves' disease diagnoses followed American Thyroid Association guidelines. These data originate in a study of regulatory T cells in long-lasting Graves disease. Trimming pared 1 base from V and 1 base from J, leaving 10 bases between. In germline, CDR1 is SGDLS, CDR2 YYNGEE. The length of the CDR3 is 15 residues. A further study also used this sample, focusing on T cells in Graves' hyperthyroidism and ophthalmopathy. As that study records: The HTBI set primed first-round TCR CDR3 RT-PCR.

The sequence was obtained from a man younger than 30 with Graves disease. The chain employs TRBV9 and TRBJ2-3; D is undetermined. This sample comprised peripheral blood mononuclear cells (PBMCs), obtained at new diagnosis, from a patient treated with antithyroid drugs. The chain's CDR3 is CASSVWGTGTDTQYF. The CDR3 DNA follows: TGTGCCAGCAGCGTATGGGGTACGGGCACAGATACGCAGTATTTT.